This T cell receptor (beta chain) was captured in a study of beta chain features in type 1 diabetes. Turning to the study itself: Healthy donors, compared against patients, showed similar age, gender and cell yields. Study-wide findings and caveats: There was no resolution here of whether HLA type influences TCRB rearrangement. Shorter TCRB CDR3s, moderately but significantly so, marked every one of the four CD4+ subsets in Type 1 diabetes patients. Cells with high TCR expression could be over-represented when cDNA is sequenced.

This clone was observed a handful of times. What it binds is unknown. Relative to the germline gene, one junction end is altered; a read error may explain this. The isolated RNA, all of it, was reverse transcribed, so expressed TCRB transcripts were what got sequenced. Some clones are missing from TCRdb's copy, which holds only in-frame ones; the method was immunoSEQ multiplex PCR. This table has 550,000 to 850,000 clones, about an eighth appearing once. Every donor provided one heparinised blood draw, which averaged about 110 mL. Germline V gene data show CDR1 as SNHLY and CDR2 as FYNNEI. This CDR3 comprises 13 residues.

This rearrangement joins TRBV2 to TRBJ2-7, with D possibly being TRBD2 (6 bases). The origin of this receptor is a man aged 18-30 years with type 1 diabetes. Sequencing was done on a sample of naive CD4+ T cells from blood. Here the CDR3 DNA reads TGTGCCAGCAGTGAAGCGGAGGGAGGATCGGGGAACTTC. It encodes CASSEAEGGSGNF.